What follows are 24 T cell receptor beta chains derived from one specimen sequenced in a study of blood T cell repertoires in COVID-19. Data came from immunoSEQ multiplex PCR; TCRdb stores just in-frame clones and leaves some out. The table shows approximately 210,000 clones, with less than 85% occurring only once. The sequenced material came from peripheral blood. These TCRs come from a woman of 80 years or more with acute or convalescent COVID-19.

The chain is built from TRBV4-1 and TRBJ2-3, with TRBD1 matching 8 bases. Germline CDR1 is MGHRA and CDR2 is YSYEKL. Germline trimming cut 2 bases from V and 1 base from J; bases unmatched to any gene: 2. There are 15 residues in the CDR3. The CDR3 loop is CASSQSGQGTDTQYF. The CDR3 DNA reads TGCGCCAGCAGCCAATCGGGACAGGGCACAGATACGCAGTATTTT.

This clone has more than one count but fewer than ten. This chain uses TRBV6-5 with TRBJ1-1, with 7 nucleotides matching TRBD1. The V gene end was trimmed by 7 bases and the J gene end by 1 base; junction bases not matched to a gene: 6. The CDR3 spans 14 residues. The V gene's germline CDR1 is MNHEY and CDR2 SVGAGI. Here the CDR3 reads CASILGQPNTEAFF. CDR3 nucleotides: TGTGCCAGCATCCTGGGACAGCCGAACACTGAAGCTTTCTTT.

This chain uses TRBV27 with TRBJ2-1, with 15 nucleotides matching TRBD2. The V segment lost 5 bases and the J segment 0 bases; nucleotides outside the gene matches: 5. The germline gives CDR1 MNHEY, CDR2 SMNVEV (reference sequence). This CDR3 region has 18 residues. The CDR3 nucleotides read TGTGCCAGCAGTATCGGGACTAGCGGGGGGCTCTCCTACAATGAGCAGTTCTTC. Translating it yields CASSIGTSGGLSYNEQFF.

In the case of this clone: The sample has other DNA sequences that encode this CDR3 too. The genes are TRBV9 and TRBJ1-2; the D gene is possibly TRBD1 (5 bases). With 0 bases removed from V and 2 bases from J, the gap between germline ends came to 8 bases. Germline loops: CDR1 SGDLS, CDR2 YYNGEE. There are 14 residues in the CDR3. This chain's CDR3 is CASSVAPGNYGYTF. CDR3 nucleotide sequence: TGTGCCAGCAGCGTAGCGCCAGGGAACTATGGCTACACCTTC.

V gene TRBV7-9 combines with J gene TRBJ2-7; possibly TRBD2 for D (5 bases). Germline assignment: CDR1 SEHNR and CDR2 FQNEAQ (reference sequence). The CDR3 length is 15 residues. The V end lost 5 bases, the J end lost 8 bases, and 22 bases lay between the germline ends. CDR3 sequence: CASSPGLAAALQQYF. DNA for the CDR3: TGTGCCAGCAGCCCCGGACTCGCCGCTGCGCTCCAGCAGTACTTC.

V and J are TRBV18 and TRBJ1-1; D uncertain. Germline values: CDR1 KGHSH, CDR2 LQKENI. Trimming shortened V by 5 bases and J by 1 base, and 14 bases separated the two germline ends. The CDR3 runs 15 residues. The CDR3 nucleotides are TGTGCCAGCTCATCATCCCGGACTGCGAACACTGAAGCTTTCTTT. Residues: CASSSSRTANTEAFF. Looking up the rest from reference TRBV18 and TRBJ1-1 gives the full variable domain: NAGVMQNPRHLVRRRGQEARLRCSPMKGHSHVYWYRQLPEEGLKFMVYLQKENIIDESGMPKERFSAEFPKEGPSILRIQQVVRGDSAAYFCASSSSRTANTEAFFGQGTRLTVV.

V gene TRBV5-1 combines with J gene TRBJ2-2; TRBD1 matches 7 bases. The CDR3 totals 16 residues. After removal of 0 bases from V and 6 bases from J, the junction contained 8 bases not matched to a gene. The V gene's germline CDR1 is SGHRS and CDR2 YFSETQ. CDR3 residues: CASSLGTGVYAGELFF. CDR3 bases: TGCGCCAGCAGCTTGGGTACAGGGGTGTATGCCGGGGAGCTGTTTTTT.

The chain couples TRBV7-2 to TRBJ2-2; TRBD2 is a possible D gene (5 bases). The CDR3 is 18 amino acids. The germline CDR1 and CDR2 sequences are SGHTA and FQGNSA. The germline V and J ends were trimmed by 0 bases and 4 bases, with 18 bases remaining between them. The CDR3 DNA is TGTGCCAGCAGCTTAGCCCCCGTCTTAGTAGCGCGCACCGGGGAGCTGTTTTTT. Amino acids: CASSLAPVLVARTGELFF.

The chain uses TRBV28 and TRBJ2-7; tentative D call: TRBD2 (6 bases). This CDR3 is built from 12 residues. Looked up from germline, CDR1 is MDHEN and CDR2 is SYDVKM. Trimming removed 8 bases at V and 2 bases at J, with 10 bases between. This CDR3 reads CASGLTPYEQYF. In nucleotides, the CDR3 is TGTGCCAGCGGACTAACGCCCTACGAGCAGTACTTC.

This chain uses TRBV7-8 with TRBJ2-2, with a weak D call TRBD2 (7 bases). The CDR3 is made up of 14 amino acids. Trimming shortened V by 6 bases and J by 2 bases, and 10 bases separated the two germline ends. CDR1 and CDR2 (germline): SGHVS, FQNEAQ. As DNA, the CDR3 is TGTGCCAGCAGGGGGGGGCTCAACACCGGGGAGCTGTTTTTT. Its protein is CASRGGLNTGELFF.

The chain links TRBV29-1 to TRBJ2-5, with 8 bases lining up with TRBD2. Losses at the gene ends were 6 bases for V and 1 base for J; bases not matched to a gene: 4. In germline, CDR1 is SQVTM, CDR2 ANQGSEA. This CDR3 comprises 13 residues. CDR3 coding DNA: TGCAGCGTAATCCGGGGGGGCCAAGAGACCCAGTACTTC. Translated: CSVIRGGQETQYF.

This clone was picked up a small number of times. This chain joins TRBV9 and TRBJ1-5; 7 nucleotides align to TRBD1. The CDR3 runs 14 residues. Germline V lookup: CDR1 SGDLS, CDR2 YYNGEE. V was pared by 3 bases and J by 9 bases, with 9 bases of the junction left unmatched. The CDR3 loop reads CASSATGDLGPQHF. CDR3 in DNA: TGTGCCAGCAGCGCTACAGGGGACTTAGGGCCCCAGCATTTT.

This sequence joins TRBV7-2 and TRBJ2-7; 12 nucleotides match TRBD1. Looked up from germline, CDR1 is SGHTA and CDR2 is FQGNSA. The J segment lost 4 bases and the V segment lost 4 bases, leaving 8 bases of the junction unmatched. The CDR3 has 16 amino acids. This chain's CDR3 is CASSSPGTGGRYEQYF. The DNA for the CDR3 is TGTGCCAGCAGCTCACCTGGGACAGGGGGCAGGTACGAGCAGTACTTC.

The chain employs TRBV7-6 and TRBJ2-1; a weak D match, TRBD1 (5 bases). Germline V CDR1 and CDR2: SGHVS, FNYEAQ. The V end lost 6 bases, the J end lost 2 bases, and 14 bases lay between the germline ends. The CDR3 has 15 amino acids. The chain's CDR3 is CASSQAYRTYNEQFF. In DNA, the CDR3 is TGTGCCAGCAGTCAGGCTTACAGGACCTACAATGAGCAGTTCTTC. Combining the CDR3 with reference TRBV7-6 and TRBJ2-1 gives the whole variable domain GAGVSQSPRYKVTKRGQDVALRCDPISGHVSLYWYRQALGQGPEFLTYFNYEAQQDKSGLPNDRFSAERPEGSISTLTIQRTEQRDSAMYRCASSQAYRTYNEQFFGPGTRLTVL.

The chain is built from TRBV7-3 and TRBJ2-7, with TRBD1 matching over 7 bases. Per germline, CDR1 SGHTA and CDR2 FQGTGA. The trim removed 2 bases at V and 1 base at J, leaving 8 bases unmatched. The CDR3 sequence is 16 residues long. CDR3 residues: CASSLGMPGQSYEQYF. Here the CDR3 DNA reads TGTGCCAGCAGCTTAGGGATGCCGGGACAGTCCTACGAGCAGTACTTC.

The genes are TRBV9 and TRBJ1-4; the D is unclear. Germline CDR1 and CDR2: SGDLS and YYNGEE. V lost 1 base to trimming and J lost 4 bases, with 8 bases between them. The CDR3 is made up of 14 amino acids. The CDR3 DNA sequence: TGTGCCAGCAGCGTATCCAGCGGTAATGAAAAACTGTTTTTT. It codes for CASSVSSGNEKLFF.

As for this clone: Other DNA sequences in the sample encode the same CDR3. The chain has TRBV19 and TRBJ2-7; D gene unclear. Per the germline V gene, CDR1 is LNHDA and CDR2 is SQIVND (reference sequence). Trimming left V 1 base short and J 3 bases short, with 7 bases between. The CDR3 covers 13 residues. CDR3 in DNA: TGTGCCAGTAGTATAGGAACGGGCTACGAGCAGTACTTC. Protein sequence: CASSIGTGYEQYF.

DNA of the CDR3: TGTGCCAGCAGCCCTACAGGAGGCAATCAGCCCCAGCATTTT. Amino acids: CASSPTGGNQPQHF. The chain carries TRBV6-2 or TRBV6-3 and TRBJ1-5; TRBD1 is a possible D gene (5 bases). In germline, CDR1 is MNHEY, CDR2 SVGEGT. The CDR3 loop spans 14 amino acids. Trimming shortened V by 6 bases and J by 2 bases, and 11 bases separated the two germline ends.

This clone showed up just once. For the CDR3, the DNA is TGTGCCAGCAGTAATCCCCCGGGACAGGGTAAACACGAGCAGTACTTC. It specifies CASSNPPGQGKHEQYF. The J gene is TRBJ2-7, the V gene TRBV27, with 9 positions matching TRBD1. CDR3 length equals 16 residues. Germline values: CDR1 MNHEY, CDR2 SMNVEV (reference sequence). Losses at the gene ends were 5 bases for V and 5 bases for J; bases not matched to a gene: 13.

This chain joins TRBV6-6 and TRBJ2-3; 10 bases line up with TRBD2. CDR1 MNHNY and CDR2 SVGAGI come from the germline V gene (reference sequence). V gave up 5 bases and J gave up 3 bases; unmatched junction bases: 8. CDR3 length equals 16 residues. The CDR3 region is CASSRRTSGVTDTQYF. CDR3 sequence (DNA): TGTGCCAGCAGTCGCCGAACTAGCGGGGTGACAGATACGCAGTATTTT.

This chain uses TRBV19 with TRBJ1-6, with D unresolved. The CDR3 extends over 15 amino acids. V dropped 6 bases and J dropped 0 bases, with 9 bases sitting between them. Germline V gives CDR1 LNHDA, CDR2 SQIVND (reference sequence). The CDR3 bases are TGTGCCAGTAGAGACCGGGACTCCTATAATTCACCCCTCCACTTT. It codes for CASRDRDSYNSPLHF.

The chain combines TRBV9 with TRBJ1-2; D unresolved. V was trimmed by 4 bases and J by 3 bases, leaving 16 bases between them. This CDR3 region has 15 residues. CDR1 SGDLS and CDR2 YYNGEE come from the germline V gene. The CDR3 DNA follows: TGTGCCAGCAGCCCTCGACACAACTTTGACTATGGCTACACCTTC. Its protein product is CASSPRHNFDYGYTF.

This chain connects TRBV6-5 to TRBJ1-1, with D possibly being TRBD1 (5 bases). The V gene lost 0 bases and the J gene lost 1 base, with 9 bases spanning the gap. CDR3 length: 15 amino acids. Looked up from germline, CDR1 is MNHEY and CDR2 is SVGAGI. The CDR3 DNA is TGTGCCAGCAGTTACTCGCAGGGAAAGAACACTGAAGCTTTCTTT. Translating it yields CASSYSQGKNTEAFF.

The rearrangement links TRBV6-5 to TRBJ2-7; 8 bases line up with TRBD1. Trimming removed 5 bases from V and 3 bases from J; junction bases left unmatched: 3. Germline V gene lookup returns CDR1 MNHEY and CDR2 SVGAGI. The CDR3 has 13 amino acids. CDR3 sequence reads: CASSPDRDYEQYF. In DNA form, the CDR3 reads TGTGCCAGCAGTCCGGACAGGGACTACGAGCAGTACTTC.